This TCR beta chain was obtained from a study of cytomegalovirus exposure and HLA in healthy donors. Study at large: Around 79 million unique TCRs, all from HLA-typed donors, were included in an early release of the data.

To note about this clone: What it binds is unknown.

This PCR relied on a set of 60 Vbeta primers and 13 Jbeta primers. Sequenced by immunoSEQ multiplex PCR; TCRdb stores in-frame clones only, minus some. The data show approximately 200,000 clones, 65% to 80% seen once. Broader study findings: HLA restriction was apparent for most CMV-associated TCR beta chains in a later analysis. Confirmation in vitro established that a few CMV-associated chains were specific for CMV antigens. A later analysis linked a missense variant in DCLRE1C to the trimming of TCR beta V and J genes.

Trimming left V 6 bases short and J 6 bases short, with 16 bases between. Germline CDR1 SGHKS, CDR2 YYEKEE (reference sequence). The CDR3 is made up of 14 amino acids. Material: PBMCs. The chain has TRBV5-5 and TRBJ2-4, with D maybe TRBD2 (5 bases). This TCR was recovered from a woman aged 25 to 39 in good health and CMV-seropositive. The CDR3 reads CASNLFGEGNIQYF. CDR3 coding DNA: TGTGCCAGCAACCTGTTTGGTGAGGGAAACATTCAGTACTTC.